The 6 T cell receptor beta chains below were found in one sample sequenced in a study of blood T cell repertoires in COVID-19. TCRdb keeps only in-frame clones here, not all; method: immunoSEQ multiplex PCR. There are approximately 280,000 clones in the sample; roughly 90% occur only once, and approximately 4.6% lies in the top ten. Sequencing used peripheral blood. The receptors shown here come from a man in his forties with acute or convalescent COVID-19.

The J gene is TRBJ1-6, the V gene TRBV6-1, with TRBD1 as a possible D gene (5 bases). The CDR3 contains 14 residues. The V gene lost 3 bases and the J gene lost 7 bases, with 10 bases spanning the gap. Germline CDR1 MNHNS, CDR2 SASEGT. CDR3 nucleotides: TGTGCCAGCAGTGACCCAGGGAGGAATTCACCCCTCCACTTT. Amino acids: CASSDPGRNSPLHF.

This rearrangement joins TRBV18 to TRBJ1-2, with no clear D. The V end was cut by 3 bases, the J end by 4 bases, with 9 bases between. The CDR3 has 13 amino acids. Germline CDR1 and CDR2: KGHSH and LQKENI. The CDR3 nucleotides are TGTGCCAGCTCACCGAGGGAGGCCTATGGCTACACCTTC. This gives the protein CASSPREAYGYTF.

CDR3 residues: CSASLSGTVTPEQYF. The CDR3 DNA reads as TGCAGTGCTAGTCTGTCCGGGACAGTTACTCCCGAGCAGTACTTC. The chain joins TRBV20-1 to TRBJ2-7; 7 bases map to TRBD1. This CDR3 comprises 15 residues. CDR1 is DFQATT, CDR2 SNEGSKA, per germline (reference sequence). V shed 3 bases, J shed 6 bases, and the junction held 14 bases outside the gene matches.

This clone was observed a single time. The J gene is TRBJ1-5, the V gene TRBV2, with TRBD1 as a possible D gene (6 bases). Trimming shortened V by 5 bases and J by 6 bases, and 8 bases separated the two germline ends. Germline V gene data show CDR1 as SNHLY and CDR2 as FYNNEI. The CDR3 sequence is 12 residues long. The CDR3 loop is CASSPGAQPQHF. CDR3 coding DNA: TGTGCCAGCAGTCCAGGGGCTCAGCCCCAGCATTTT.

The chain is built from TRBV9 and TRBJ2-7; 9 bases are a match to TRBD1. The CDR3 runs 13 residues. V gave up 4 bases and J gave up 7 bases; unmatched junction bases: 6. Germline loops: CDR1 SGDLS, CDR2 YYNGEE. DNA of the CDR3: TGTGCCAGCAGCCCGAGACAGGGGGTAGAGCAGTACTTC. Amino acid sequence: CASSPRQGVEQYF.

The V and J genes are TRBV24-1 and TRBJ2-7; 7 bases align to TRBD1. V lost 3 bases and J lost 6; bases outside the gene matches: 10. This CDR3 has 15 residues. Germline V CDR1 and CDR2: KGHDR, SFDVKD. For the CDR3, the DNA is TGTGCCACCAGTGATGACAGGGAGTCCCCGGCCGAGCAGTACTTC. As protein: CATSDDRESPAEQYF.